Presented here are 32 T cell receptor beta chains from one specimen sequenced in a study of blood T cells in healthy people across ages. Using a J-beta primer mix together with a sample-barcoded 5' primer, a second PCR was run for roughly 6 to 12 cycles. Using its own MiXCR run on the 5' RACE reads, TCRdb lists one record per CDR3 protein. Counted here are 650,000 to 800,000 distinct CDR3 sequences, around 42% occurring once; the ten biggest clones make up approximately 20%. Sequencing was done on a sample of blood. Every receptor here comes from a man between 60 and 75 years old in good health.

The chain recombines TRBV7-8 with TRBJ1-1; no definite D call. The CDR3 consists of 14 residues. The V and J ends lost 7 bases and 3 bases respectively, with 15 bases between them. CDR1 is SGHVS, CDR2 FQNEAQ, per germline. The CDR3 DNA sequence: TGTGCCAGCACCATGGCCGGGATGGACACTGAAGCTTTCTTT. It is translated as CASTMAGMDTEAFF.

A remark on this clonotype: Germline and junction disagree at one end, which may indicate a read error. The CDR3 nucleotides read TGCGCCAGCAGCTTCCGGGACGCCTTTGGCCTCTACGAGCGGTACTTC. Translating it yields CASSFRDAFGLYERYF. The chain combines TRBV4-1 with TRBJ2-7; D may match TRBD1 or TRBD2 (5 bases each). CDR1 and CDR2 from the germline V gene are MGHRA and YSYEKL. The CDR3 has 16 amino acids.

The chain combines TRBV3-1 with TRBJ2-1; weak D call: TRBD2 (6 bases). The CDR3 is 16 amino acids. V was pared by 5 bases and J by 7 bases, with 21 bases between. Per germline, CDR1 LGHDT and CDR2 YNNKEL (reference sequence). The CDR3 bases are TGTGCCAGCAGCTGGGGTATTGGGGGAGGTAAAAATGAGCAGTTCTTC. Protein product: CASSWGIGGGKNEQFF.

J is TRBJ1-1 and V is TRBV6-1, with 7 bases aligning to TRBD1. Germline values: CDR1 MNHNS, CDR2 SASEGT. This CDR3 is built from 14 residues. With 6 bases clipped from V and 1 base from J, the junction kept 5 bases outside the gene matches. CDR3 sequence reads: CASRRTGQNTEAFF. The DNA for the CDR3 is TGTGCCAGCAGACGGACAGGACAGAACACTGAAGCTTTCTTT.

Regarding this clonotype: Germline is not matched at one junction end, which may reflect a read error. CDR3: CSAKLAGGPDRQYF. The CDR3 DNA is TGCAGTGCTAAACTAGCGGGGGGGCCAGATAGGCAGTATTTT. The V call is TRBV20-1, the J call TRBJ2-3, with 13 bases lining up with TRBD2. From germline, CDR1 is DFQATT and CDR2 SNEGSKA (reference sequence). The CDR3 is made up of 14 amino acids.

There are many counts of this clonotype. The CDR3 DNA is TGCAGTGCTAGTAACTCACAGTCGGGGGGCAATGAGCAGTTCTTC. Translating gives CSASNSQSGGNEQFF. The V gene is TRBV20-1, the J gene TRBJ2-1; 7 bases match TRBD2. CDR3 length equals 15 residues. Per the germline V gene, CDR1 is DFQATT and CDR2 is SNEGSKA (reference sequence). Germline trimming cut 3 bases from V and 6 bases from J; bases unmatched to any gene: 11.

This clonotype has more than one count but fewer than ten. V and J are TRBV5-5 and TRBJ2-1; 7 nucleotides match TRBD2. CDR1 is SGHKS and CDR2 is YYEKEE in the germline V gene (reference sequence). The junction had 6 bases not matched to a gene; V was cut back by 4 bases and J by 8 bases. The CDR3 covers 13 residues. This CDR3 is CASSGTTWHEQFF. DNA for the CDR3: TGTGCCAGCAGCGGGACTACGTGGCATGAGCAGTTCTTC.

The CDR3 region is CASSQEPGGSYEQYF. The CDR3 bases are TGCGCCAGCAGCCAAGAACCAGGGGGCTCCTACGAGCAGTACTTC. This chain links TRBV4-3 with TRBJ2-7; 7 nucleotides match TRBD1. Germline-derived CDR1 and CDR2 are LGHNA and YSLEER. The ends lost 0 bases at V and 0 bases at J; junction bases unmatched: 2. This CDR3 contains 15 residues.

This clonotype was observed a few times. The chain is built from TRBV4-3 and TRBJ2-7, with D perhaps matching TRBD2 (5 bases). The V gene's germline CDR1 is LGHNA and CDR2 YSLEER. V lost 1 base and J 10 bases, leaving 20 bases between the germline ends. This CDR3 contains 15 residues. This CDR3 is CASSQGVQTGLDQYF. The CDR3 DNA follows: TGCGCCAGCAGCCAAGGGGTACAGACGGGGTTGGACCAGTACTTC.

This clonotype has just one count. This sequence joins TRBV18 and TRBJ2-1; 7 bases match TRBD1. This CDR3 is built from 16 residues. The J segment lost 2 bases and the V segment lost 2 bases, leaving 6 bases of the junction unmatched. From germline, CDR1 is KGHSH and CDR2 LQKENI. CDR3 coding DNA: TGTGCCAGCTCACCATCAGGGGGTTTGGCCTACAATGAGCAGTTCTTC. Translated: CASSPSGGLAYNEQFF. Supplemented by reference TRBV18 and TRBJ2-1, the full variable domain reads NAGVMQNPRHLVRRRGQEARLRCSPMKGHSHVYWYRQLPEEGLKFMVYLQKENIIDESGMPKERFSAEFPKEGPSILRIQQVVRGDSAAYFCASSPSGGLAYNEQFFGPGTRLTVL.

The chain carries TRBV7-2 and TRBJ2-7; 9 bases agree with TRBD2. Germline CDR1 and CDR2: SGHTA and FQGNSA. V shed 5 bases and J 6 bases; nucleotides not matched to a gene: 17. This CDR3 has 17 amino acids. The CDR3, as DNA: TGTGCCAGCAGCGGAAAAGGCGGGCGGGGGGGACTGAGCGAGCAGTACTTC. Its protein is CASSGKGGRGGLSEQYF.

The V call is TRBV20-1, the J call TRBJ2-3, with D perhaps matching TRBD2 (6 bases). Germline loops: CDR1 DFQATT, CDR2 SNEGSKA (reference sequence). Trimming took 3 bases from V and 0 from J, leaving 16 bases between them. The CDR3 covers 16 residues. In nucleotides, the CDR3 is TGCAGTGCTAGTTCACCGGGACTTCTTAGCACAGATACGCAGTATTTT. Its protein is CSASSPGLLSTDTQYF.

CDR3 sequence (DNA): TGTGCCAGCAGTGAGGAACTGGGGGGAACTGAAGCTTTCTTT. It translates to CASSEELGGTEAFF. V is TRBV2 and J is TRBJ1-1; TRBD1 might be the D (5 bases). The CDR3 runs to 14 residues. Germline values: CDR1 SNHLY, CDR2 FYNNEI. V was clipped by 3 bases and J by 5 bases, with 13 bases between them.

The chain combines TRBV2 with TRBJ1-5, with TRBD1 identical over 8 bases. CDR1 and CDR2 from the germline V gene are SNHLY and FYNNEI. The CDR3 length is 15 residues. V lost 6 bases and J lost 4; bases outside the gene matches: 8. DNA for the CDR3: TGTGCCAGCAGGGTCGGGACAGGCTCAAATCAGCCCCAGCATTTT. Translation gives CASRVGTGSNQPQHF.

The chain joins TRBV6-2 or TRBV6-3 to TRBJ2-1; the D gene is possibly TRBD2 (6 bases). The V end was cut by 2 bases, the J end by 13 bases, with 18 bases between. Germline CDR1 MNHEY, CDR2 SVGEGT. CDR3 length: 14 residues. The CDR3 loop reads CASSYAGRQETQFF. CDR3 coding DNA: TGTGCCAGCAGTTACGCGGGAAGACAAGAGACCCAGTTCTTC.

The chain links TRBV10-3 to TRBJ1-2; TRBD1 matches 7 bases. The trim removed 3 bases at V and 2 bases at J, leaving 3 bases unmatched. The length of the CDR3 is 14 residues. Germline V gene data show CDR1 as ENHRY and CDR2 as SYGVKD. In DNA, the CDR3 is TGTGCCATCAGTGACCTGACAGGGAACTATGGCTACACCTTC. As protein: CAISDLTGNYGYTF.

This clonotype was counted only a few times. The chain couples TRBV7-2 to TRBJ2-1, with TRBD2 matching 8 bases. In germline, CDR1 is SGHTA, CDR2 FQGNSA. Trimming cost V 4 bases and J 5 bases; bases outside gene matches: 10. The CDR3 is made up of 16 amino acids. CDR3 amino acids: CASSWTSVGGDNEQFF. The CDR3, as DNA: TGTGCCAGCAGCTGGACGTCGGTCGGGGGGGACAATGAGCAGTTCTTC.

This rearrangement joins TRBV29-1 to TRBJ2-6, with D possibly matching TRBD1 (5 bases). V lost 5 bases and J 0 bases, leaving 14 bases between the germline ends. In germline, CDR1 is SQVTM, CDR2 ANQGSEA. The CDR3 spans 16 residues. CDR3 residues: CSVQLTVDSGANVLTF. CDR3 nucleotides: TGCAGCGTTCAGCTGACAGTAGACTCTGGGGCCAACGTCCTGACTTTC.

J is TRBJ2-7 and V is TRBV5-6; unclear D gene. The length of the CDR3 is 15 residues. Germline lookup yields CDR1 SGHDT and CDR2 YYEEEE. V lost 0 bases, J lost 3 bases, and 13 bases lay in between. The CDR3 DNA sequence: TGTGCCAGCAGCTTGGAGGGCCAAGTCTACTACGAGCAGTACTTC. It translates to CASSLEGQVYYEQYF.

This clonotype was found a few times. This rearrangement joins TRBV11-2 to TRBJ2-1; D assignment may be TRBD1 or TRBD2 (5 bases each). There are 18 residues in the CDR3. The V gene lost 0 bases and the J gene lost 4 bases, with 19 bases spanning the gap. Germline V gene data show CDR1 as SGHAT and CDR2 as FQNNGV. The DNA of the CDR3 is TGTGCCAGCAGCTTAGATCCCTCCGACAGCCGGAGGTACAATGAGCAGTTCTTC. This sequence encodes CASSLDPSDSRRYNEQFF.

This chain uses TRBV24-1 with TRBJ2-1, with D perhaps TRBD2 (7 bases). The CDR3 length is 19 residues. Germline V gives CDR1 KGHDR, CDR2 SFDVKD. Trimming removed 0 bases from V and 6 bases from J, with 23 bases in between. The CDR3 here is CATSDLGAWEGGPSNEQFF. CDR3 DNA: TGTGCCACCAGTGATTTGGGGGCTTGGGAGGGGGGGCCGTCCAATGAGCAGTTCTTC.

Here the CDR3 reads CASSWAGTTYEQYF. CDR3 bases: TGTGCCAGCAGTTGGGCCGGGACGACCTACGAGCAGTACTTC. This chain connects TRBV6-2 or TRBV6-3 to TRBJ2-7; D tentatively reads TRBD1 or TRBD2 (5 bases each). The CDR3 runs 14 residues. CDR1 and CDR2 from the germline V gene are MNHEY and SVGEGT. V lost 4 bases to trimming and J lost 2 bases, with 12 bases between them.

In its sample, this clonotype was seen a few times. The chain carries TRBV14 and TRBJ2-2, with 9 nucleotides matching TRBD1. V dropped 8 bases and J dropped 0; count of bases not matched to a gene: 1. There are 14 residues in the CDR3. CDR1 and CDR2 from the germline V gene are SGHDN and FVKESK. CDR3 bases: TGTGCCAGCCGACAGGGGGCGAACACCGGGGAGCTGTTTTTT. The encoded protein is CASRQGANTGELFF.

The chain couples TRBV6-2 or TRBV6-3 to TRBJ1-5, with D possibly TRBD1 on 6 matching bases. V was shortened by 2 bases and J by 1 base, with 18 bases between the two germline ends. The germline V gene encodes CDR1 MNHEY and CDR2 SVGEGT. This CDR3 spans 18 amino acids. CDR3: CASSYPGVAGASNQPQHF. The CDR3 DNA is TGTGCCAGCAGTTACCCTGGAGTCGCAGGGGCGAGCAATCAGCCCCAGCATTTT.

The CDR3 here is CASSGAGTGIDEQYF. CDR3 coding DNA: TGTGCCAGCAGCGGGGCCGGGACAGGGATCGACGAGCAGTACTTC. The rearrangement uses TRBV9 and TRBJ2-5, with 9 positions matching TRBD1. TRBJ2-7 explains the end of the DNA better; the J call may be wrong. Germline values: CDR1 SGDLS, CDR2 YYNGEE. The CDR3 runs 15 residues.

The chain has TRBV5-1 and TRBJ2-3; D is uncertain. V lost 1 base to trimming and J lost 0 bases, with 12 bases between them. The CDR3 covers 16 residues. CDR1 is SGHRS and CDR2 is YFSETQ in the germline V gene. The CDR3 nucleotides are TGCGCCAGCAGCTTGTTACTTAGCTCTAGCACAGATACGCAGTATTTT. This codes for CASSLLLSSSTDTQYF.

This clonotype occurred a few times. The V gene is TRBV5-6, the J gene TRBJ1-6, with D uncertain. Looked up from germline, CDR1 is SGHDT and CDR2 is YYEEEE. The length of the CDR3 is 14 residues. V lost 5 bases and J 5 bases, leaving 11 bases between the germline ends. CDR3 nucleotides: TGTGCCAGCAGTGAGAAAACCAATAATTCACCCCTCCACTTT. This translates into CASSEKTNNSPLHF.

This clonotype was counted only a few times. The rearrangement joins TRBV29-1 to TRBJ2-7; perhaps D is TRBD1 or TRBD2 (6 bases each). Germline CDR1 and CDR2: SQVTM and ANQGSEA. This CDR3 contains 20 residues. V lost 4 bases and J 5 bases, leaving 36 bases between the germline ends. CDR3 nucleotides: TGCAGCGTTGGGGGAAAGGTGCTCGGGGGCCAGGGACTCCTCGTAAACGAGCAGTACTTC. Its translation is CSVGGKVLGGQGLLVNEQYF.

The CDR3: CASSTALNEKLFF. The CDR3 nucleotides read TGCGCCAGCAGCACAGCCTTGAATGAAAAACTGTTTTTT. The genes are TRBV5-1 and TRBJ1-4; the D is unclear. Trimming removed 4 bases at V and 5 bases at J, with 9 bases between. Germline V gives CDR1 SGHRS, CDR2 YFSETQ. The CDR3 is made up of 13 amino acids.

Written as DNA, the CDR3 is TGCAGTGCCCCCCGGGACTCTAATGAAAAACTGTTTTTT. It yields the protein CSAPRDSNEKLFF. The chain links TRBV20-1 to TRBJ1-4; perhaps TRBD1 as D (5 bases). Germline CDR1 reads DFQATT; CDR2 reads SNEGSKA (reference sequence). The CDR3 covers 13 residues. V lost 6 bases and J 3 bases, leaving 11 bases between the germline ends.

The table lists this clonotype with many counts. This rearrangement joins TRBV25-1 to TRBJ2-1, with D perhaps TRBD1 (5 bases). V gave up 8 bases and J gave up 7 bases, with 9 bases separating them. CDR1 MGHDK and CDR2 SYGVNS come from the germline V gene. CDR3 length: 11 amino acids. DNA for the CDR3: TGTGCCAGCTTAGGGGTTAATGAGCAGTTCTTC. Its protein is CASLGVNEQFF.

This clonotype was seen repeatedly, ten times or more. This chain joins TRBV29-1 and TRBJ2-5, with D possibly being TRBD2 (6 bases). Germline lookup yields CDR1 SQVTM and CDR2 ANQGSEA. V dropped 6 bases and J dropped 5 bases, with 16 bases sitting between them. This CDR3 has 13 amino acids. CDR3 sequence (DNA): TGCAGCGTCCGGGGGTCGGGACCTGAGACCCAGTACTTC. Protein sequence: CSVRGSGPETQYF.